The table lists the clone carrying this T cell receptor beta chain with a few counts. V trimming: 0 bases; J trimming: 7 bases; junction bases outside the gene matches: 6. CDR1 and CDR2 (germline): SGHVS, FNYEAQ. There are 14 residues in the CDR3. The sample is drawn from a study of blood T cells in healthy people across ages. Next came a second PCR, run for about 6 to 12 cycles, which used a sample-barcoded 5' primer along with a J-beta primer mix. Using its own MiXCR run on the 5' RACE reads, TCRdb lists one record per CDR3 protein. The top ten clones hold about 9.4% of a sample with 800,000 to 950,000 distinct CDR3 sequences, 29% of them seen once. The sample also formed part of further work on T cells of mothers and their children.

The source is a woman aged 40 to 49 in good health. This sequence joins TRBV7-6 and TRBJ2-7; 7 positions agree with TRBD2. What was sequenced was blood. This CDR3 is CASSLARGAGEQYF. CDR3 DNA sequence: TGTGCCAGCAGCTTAGCGCGCGGAGCGGGGGAGCAGTACTTC.